The 27 T cell receptor beta chains below come from one sample, sequenced in a study of blood T cell repertoires in COVID-19. Here immunoSEQ multiplex PCR was the method, and the copy in TCRdb shows in-frame clones only, minus some. The sample shows roughly 200,000 clones, 78% of them seen only once. Sequencing was performed on peripheral blood. The receptors were sampled from a woman of 80 years or more with active or convalescent COVID-19.

This chain connects TRBV18 to TRBJ1-5, with D perhaps matching TRBD1 (5 bases). Per the germline V gene, CDR1 is KGHSH and CDR2 is LQKENI. The CDR3 covers 15 residues. V was trimmed by 6 bases and J by 3 bases, leaving 15 bases between them. CDR3 region: CASSSGGVDNQPQHF. CDR3 in DNA: TGTGCCAGCTCTTCGGGAGGGGTGGACAATCAGCCCCAGCATTTT.

This chain links TRBV7-9 with TRBJ2-5; D call uncertain. CDR3 length equals 14 residues. The V end lost 1 base, the J end lost 1 base, and 7 bases lay between the germline ends. In germline, CDR1 is SEHNR, CDR2 FQNEAQ (reference sequence). CDR3 residues: CASSLGLAQETQYF. The CDR3 nucleotides read TGTGCCAGCAGCTTAGGTTTAGCCCAAGAGACCCAGTACTTC.

The CDR3 loop reads CASSQEGTVALHTQYF. Written as DNA, the CDR3 is TGCGCCAGCAGCCAAGAAGGGACAGTCGCCTTACATACGCAGTATTTT. J is TRBJ2-3 and V is TRBV4-1; 7 bases agree with TRBD1. Germline values: CDR1 MGHRA, CDR2 YSYEKL. This CDR3 is built from 16 residues. With V trimmed by 0 bases and J by 7 bases, 10 bases remained unmatched.

The genes are TRBV9 and TRBJ2-7; 7 positions match TRBD2. The ends lost 4 bases at V and 3 bases at J; junction bases unmatched: 7. The germline gives CDR1 SGDLS, CDR2 YYNGEE. This CDR3 region has 14 residues. The CDR3 sequence is CASSPRGDYYEQYF. The CDR3 DNA reads as TGTGCCAGCAGCCCTCGGGGGGACTACTACGAGCAGTACTTC.

This rearrangement joins TRBV6-2 or TRBV6-3 to TRBJ1-1, with 10 bases that match TRBD1. V lost 6 bases to trimming and J lost 7 bases; unmatched junction nucleotides: 5. From germline, CDR1 is MNHEY and CDR2 SVGEGT. The CDR3 covers 13 residues. CDR3 DNA sequence: TGTGCCAGCAGCCACGACAGGGGGCATGAAGCTTTCTTT. Protein product: CASSHDRGHEAFF.

The chain recombines TRBV28 with TRBJ1-2; the match to TRBD1 covers 7 bases. Germline V gene lookup returns CDR1 MDHEN and CDR2 SYDVKM. V shed 6 bases and J 7 bases; nucleotides not matched to a gene: 11. This CDR3 contains 14 residues. The CDR3 region is CASSAGQPLGGYTF. In DNA form, the CDR3 reads TGTGCCAGCAGCGCGGGACAGCCATTGGGTGGCTACACCTTC.

The genes are TRBV6-5 and TRBJ1-2; a possible D gene is TRBD1 (5 bases). The ends were cut back, 6 bases at V and 2 bases at J, with 16 bases in the middle. This CDR3 is 15 amino acids long. Germline V gene sequence: CDR1 MNHEY, CDR2 SVGAGI. The chain's CDR3 is CASSQHQTVNYGYTF. CDR3 in DNA: TGTGCCAGCAGCCAACACCAGACAGTAAACTATGGCTACACCTTC.

The DNA for the CDR3 is TGTGCCAGCTCAGGTCTATCCCGGGACAGCGAACATAACTATGGCTACACCTTC. Translation: CASSGLSRDSEHNYGYTF. The chain recombines TRBV18 with TRBJ1-2, with TRBD1 matching 7 bases. V lost 5 bases, J lost 1 base, and 16 bases stayed unmatched. Germline V CDR1 and CDR2: KGHSH, LQKENI. The CDR3 has 18 residues.

The genes are TRBV12-3 or TRBV12-4 and TRBJ1-1, with D perhaps TRBD1 (5 bases). This CDR3 comprises 12 residues. V was cut by 6 bases and J by 12 bases, with 17 bases left in between. CDR3 amino acids: CASSSGWGDSFF. For the CDR3, the DNA is TGTGCCAGCAGCTCAGGGTGGGGGGACTCTTTCTTT.

This sequence joins TRBV5-1 and TRBJ2-7, with TRBD1 identical over 9 bases. Germline V gene lookup returns CDR1 SGHRS and CDR2 YFSETQ. After removal of 2 bases from V and 2 bases from J, the junction contained 2 bases not matched to a gene. CDR3 length: 14 residues. CDR3 DNA: TGCGCCAGCAGCTTTCGACAGGGGGCCTACGAGCAGTACTTC. It is translated as CASSFRQGAYEQYF.

The chain couples TRBV10-1 to TRBJ2-4; possibly TRBD1 for D (6 bases). Trimming left V 5 bases short and J 6 bases short, with 14 bases between. The CDR3 has 14 residues. Germline V lookup: CDR1 WNHNN, CDR2 SYGVQD (reference sequence). CDR3 in DNA: TGCGCCAGCAGTCTCGACGGGACATCAAACATTCAGTACTTC. Translated: CASSLDGTSNIQYF.

The V call is TRBV7-2, the J call TRBJ2-3; D possibly corresponds to TRBD1 (5 bases). The CDR3 covers 16 residues. Trimming left V 5 bases short and J 8 bases short, with 23 bases between. CDR1 is SGHTA and CDR2 is FQGNSA in the germline V gene. The CDR3 DNA follows: TGTGCCAGCAGCCGGACCCCGGCTCTCAGTGGGGCTACGCAGTATTTT. This translates into CASSRTPALSGATQYF. Filled out from reference TRBV7-2 and TRBJ2-3, the complete variable domain reads GAGVSQSPSNKVTEKGKDVELRCDPISGHTALYWYRQSLGQGLEFLIYFQGNSAPDKSGLPSDRFSAERTGGSVSTLTIQRTQQEDSAVYLCASSRTPALSGATQYFGPGTRLTVL.

The chain carries TRBV19 and TRBJ1-1, with D tentatively TRBD1 (5 bases). CDR1 and CDR2 (germline): LNHDA, SQIVND (reference sequence). This CDR3 has 15 residues. V was pared by 11 bases and J by 1 base, with 20 bases between. This CDR3 reads CAASLGGGSNTEAFF. CDR3 nucleotides: TGTGCCGCTTCCCTTGGGGGAGGCTCGAACACTGAAGCTTTCTTT.

This sequence joins TRBV11-2 and TRBJ1-2; 7 bases align to TRBD1. With V trimmed by 5 bases and J by 8 bases, 8 bases remained unmatched. The V gene's germline CDR1 is SGHAT and CDR2 FQNNGV. CDR3 size: 13 residues. The CDR3 DNA follows: TGTGCCAGCAGCCCCGGGACAGTTCGAGGCTACACCTTC. Residues: CASSPGTVRGYTF.

V usage is TRBV24-1 and J usage is TRBJ2-7, with D perhaps TRBD1 (6 bases). The V gene's germline CDR1 is KGHDR and CDR2 SFDVKD. This CDR3 has 14 amino acids. V shed 4 bases and J shed 5 bases, with 14 bases lying between them. The CDR3 spells CATSETGRGHEQYF. CDR3 nucleotide sequence: TGTGCCACCAGTGAGACAGGTAGGGGCCACGAGCAGTACTTC.

The chain has TRBV5-1 and TRBJ2-3; D is ambiguous. Between the trimmed V and J ends, which lost 0 bases and 5 bases, there was a span of 7 bases. Germline values: CDR1 SGHRS, CDR2 YFSETQ. This CDR3 comprises 13 residues. The CDR3 coding sequence is TGCGCCAGCAGCTTGGAGCTTCTAGATACGCAGTATTTT. It encodes CASSLELLDTQYF.

The chain has TRBV19 and TRBJ1-2; 9 bases agree with TRBD1. Germline V gene lookup returns CDR1 LNHDA and CDR2 SQIVND (reference sequence). The CDR3 totals 16 residues. V was clipped by 6 bases and J by 4 bases; unmatched bases: 12. CDR3 in amino acids: CASRQDGTGRIYGYTF. CDR3 bases: TGTGCCAGTAGGCAAGATGGGACAGGGAGGATCTATGGCTACACCTTC.

The rearrangement links TRBV19 to TRBJ2-1, with a tentative D call TRBD1 (6 bases). The CDR3 is made up of 13 amino acids. V lost 3 bases and J 10 bases, leaving 13 bases between the germline ends. Germline CDR1 is LNHDA and CDR2 is SQIVND (reference sequence). CDR3 sequence: CASSIVQGREQFF. The CDR3 DNA reads TGTGCCAGTAGTATCGTACAGGGACGAGAGCAGTTCTTC.

V is TRBV30 and J is TRBJ2-3, with 8 bases lining up with TRBD1. The CDR3 totals 14 residues. Looked up from germline, CDR1 is GTSNPN and CDR2 is SVGIG (reference sequence). V dropped 3 bases and J dropped 4; count of bases not matched to a gene: 6. CDR3 protein: CAWRRQGLPDTQYF. CDR3 nucleotides: TGTGCCTGGAGGCGACAGGGGCTACCAGATACGCAGTATTTT.

This chain uses TRBV7-9 with TRBJ1-4; 9 bases map to TRBD1. The CDR3 is 12 residues long. With 1 base clipped from V and 17 bases from J, the junction kept 5 bases outside the gene matches. Germline CDR1 is SEHNR and CDR2 is FQNEAQ (reference sequence). CDR3 amino acids: CASSLEGQGNFF. Written as DNA, the CDR3 is TGTGCCAGCAGCTTAGAGGGACAGGGAAACTTTTTT.

This clone was counted a single time. The chain combines TRBV13 with TRBJ2-7; D possibly corresponds to TRBD2 (7 bases). Germline V gene sequence: CDR1 PRHDT, CDR2 FYEKMQ (reference sequence). The CDR3 is 16 residues long. The V end lost 4 bases, the J end lost 4 bases, and 20 bases lay between the germline ends. CDR3: CASSSSGTGGAYEQYF. As DNA, the CDR3 is TGTGCCAGCAGCTCCTCCGGCACGGGGGGCGCGTACGAGCAGTACTTC.

This rearrangement joins TRBV5-1 to TRBJ2-1, with 12 bases that match TRBD2. The CDR3 totals 17 residues. With 2 bases clipped from V and 8 bases from J, the junction kept 11 bases outside the gene matches. CDR1 SGHRS and CDR2 YFSETQ come from the germline V gene. In DNA, the CDR3 is TGCGCCAGCAGCTTTACTAGCGGGGGGCTTTTTGGCGATGAGCAGTTCTTC. Its translation is CASSFTSGGLFGDEQFF.

This chain links TRBV27 with TRBJ2-7, with TRBD2 matching 11 bases. With 0 bases clipped from V and 4 bases from J, the junction kept 2 bases outside the gene matches. Germline CDR1 and CDR2: MNHEY and SMNVEV (reference sequence). The CDR3 is 15 residues long. The CDR3 sequence: CASSLSLAGGYEQYF. CDR3 DNA: TGTGCCAGCAGTTTATCTCTAGCGGGGGGATACGAGCAGTACTTC.

The chain links TRBV5-1 to TRBJ2-3; perhaps TRBD1 as D (6 bases). CDR1 and CDR2 from the germline V gene are SGHRS and YFSETQ. This CDR3 is built from 17 residues. With 0 bases removed from V and 0 bases from J, the gap between germline ends came to 14 bases. CDR3 amino acids: CASSLARAGASTDTQYF. CDR3 in DNA: TGCGCCAGCAGCTTGGCCAGGGCAGGGGCGAGCACAGATACGCAGTATTTT.

The rearrangement joins TRBV5-1 to TRBJ2-7, with unresolved D. CDR1 is SGHRS and CDR2 is YFSETQ in the germline V gene. The CDR3 runs to 14 residues. Trimming removed 3 bases at V and 4 bases at J, with 14 bases between. CDR3 sequence: CASSSRTVGYEQYF. CDR3 bases: TGCGCCAGCAGCTCCCGAACAGTCGGTTACGAGCAGTACTTC.

The chain recombines TRBV4-2 with TRBJ2-5, with a possible D match to TRBD1 (5 bases). Germline V gene lookup returns CDR1 LGHNA and CDR2 YNFKEQ. Trimming took 0 bases from V and 1 from J, leaving 24 bases between them. The CDR3 covers 20 residues. Here the CDR3 DNA reads TGTGCCAGCAGCCAAGAGGACGTAGGAAGGAGACAGTCCTCCCAAGAGACCCAGTACTTC. It codes for CASSQEDVGRRQSSQETQYF.

This clone appeared once. This chain joins TRBV11-3 and TRBJ2-3; 8 positions match TRBD2. Germline CDR1 is SGHNT and CDR2 is YENEEA. This CDR3 has 17 residues. V shed 5 bases and J 1 base; nucleotides not matched to a gene: 11. The CDR3: CASSARFGSGGTDTQYF. CDR3 DNA: TGTGCCAGCAGCGCCCGGTTCGGTAGCGGGGGCACAGATACGCAGTATTTT.